The 30 T cell receptor beta chains reported below all come from one sample, sequenced in a study of response to subunit inactivated influenza vaccine. TCRdb passed the RT-PCR reads through MiXCR, listing each CDR3 protein once. The table lists approximately 530,000 distinct CDR3 sequences, roughly 13% of them singletons. The source was PBMCs from blood, collected around seven weeks after vaccination. The receptors shown here come from a man aged 45-60 years who received an inactivated influenza vaccine.

This clonotype came up a few times. V gene TRBV7-9 combines with J gene TRBJ2-5; D ambiguous. The CDR3 consists of 15 residues. Germline assignment: CDR1 SEHNR and CDR2 FQNEAQ (reference sequence). V lost 8 bases and J lost 2, with 18 bases in between. The CDR3 spells CASVGLGSRQETQYF. For the CDR3, the DNA is TGTGCCAGCGTGGGTTTGGGGTCGCGTCAAGAGACCCAGTACTTC. The variable domain in full, completed from reference TRBV7-9 and TRBJ2-5, reads DTGVSQNPRHKITKRGQNVTFRCDPISEHNRLYWYRQTLGQGPEFLTYFQNEAQLEKSRLLSDRFSAERPKGSFSTLEIQRTEQGDSAMYLCASVGLGSRQETQYFGPGTRLLVL.

This clonotype has a handful of counts. The chain combines TRBV7-6 with TRBJ2-5; D unresolved. The CDR3 is 14 amino acids. V lost 0 bases, J lost 3 bases, and 8 bases lay in between. Germline lookup yields CDR1 SGHVS and CDR2 FNYEAQ. CDR3 in DNA: TGTGCCAGCAGCTTAGCAGGGCTAGAAGAGACCCAGTACTTC. Residues: CASSLAGLEETQYF.

This chain joins TRBV28 and TRBJ2-1, with 7 bases matching TRBD2. V was pared by 5 bases and J by 5 bases, with 6 bases of the junction left unmatched. There are 14 residues in the CDR3. Germline lookup yields CDR1 MDHEN and CDR2 SYDVKM. The CDR3 here is CASSPLAVNNEQFF. In DNA, the CDR3 is TGTGCCAGCAGTCCTCTAGCGGTAAACAATGAGCAGTTCTTC. The variable domain in full, completed from reference TRBV28 and TRBJ2-1, reads DVKVTQSSRYLVKRTGEKVFLECVQDMDHENMFWYRQDPGLGLRLIYFSYDVKMKEKGDIPEGYSVSREKKERFSLILESASTNQTSMYLCASSPLAVNNEQFFGPGTRLTVL.

A few counts support this clonotype. The chain couples TRBV12-3 or TRBV12-4 to TRBJ1-2, with D perhaps TRBD1 (5 bases). Trimming removed 6 bases at V and 4 bases at J, with 15 bases between. The CDR3 totals 14 residues. DNA for the CDR3: TGTGCCAGCAGCCCGGGACGGGGGAGCTATGGCTACACCTTC. Protein product: CASSPGRGSYGYTF.

There are many counts of this clonotype. The chain couples TRBV6-2 or TRBV6-3 to TRBJ2-1, with TRBD1 as a possible D gene (6 bases). The CDR3 has 15 amino acids. Germline CDR1 is MNHEY and CDR2 is SVGEGT. The V end lost 5 bases, the J end lost 4 bases, and 15 bases lay between the germline ends. CDR3 in DNA: TGTGCCAGCAGTCGGGACCTAGGGGGATACAATGAGCAGTTCTTC. This codes for CASSRDLGGYNEQFF.

This chain uses TRBV9 with TRBJ2-1; D perhaps matches TRBD2 (6 bases). The CDR3 has 15 amino acids. Trimming shortened V by 4 bases and J by 7 bases, and 18 bases separated the two germline ends. In germline, CDR1 is SGDLS, CDR2 YYNGEE. The CDR3: CASSLGTWGLNEQFF. As DNA, the CDR3 is TGTGCCAGCAGCCTCGGGACTTGGGGATTGAATGAGCAGTTCTTC.

This clonotype was observed a few times. The rearrangement uses TRBV4-2 and TRBJ2-7; D is unclear. CDR1 LGHNA and CDR2 YNFKEQ come from the germline V gene. The CDR3 totals 12 residues. Trimming left V 0 bases short and J 4 bases short, with 4 bases between. CDR3 DNA sequence: TGTGCCAGCAGCCAAGATATGTACGAGCAGTACTTC. Protein: CASSQDMYEQYF.

This clonotype appeared many times. V gene TRBV29-1 combines with J gene TRBJ2-5; D possibly matches TRBD1 or TRBD2 (6 bases each). This CDR3 region has 13 residues. V was clipped by 7 bases and J by 4 bases, with 16 bases between them. Germline-derived CDR1 and CDR2 are SQVTM and ANQGSEA. The CDR3 spells CSASLGGPETQYF. CDR3 sequence (DNA): TGCAGCGCCTCTCTCGGGGGCCCAGAGACCCAGTACTTC.

This sequence joins TRBV14 and TRBJ2-5; 7 bases match TRBD1. Germline lookup yields CDR1 SGHDN and CDR2 FVKESK. The CDR3 contains 16 residues. The trim removed 3 bases at V and 5 bases at J, leaving 12 bases unmatched. The DNA of the CDR3 is TGTGCCAGCAGCCACATAGTCGGGACAGCCGGGGAGACCCAGTACTTC. This encodes CASSHIVGTAGETQYF.

This clonotype appeared a few times. The chain is built from TRBV6-2 or TRBV6-3 and TRBJ2-1; D is ambiguous. Germline V gene sequence: CDR1 MNHEY, CDR2 SVGEGT. The CDR3 is 16 residues long. V was pared by 6 bases and J by 0 bases, with 15 bases between. The CDR3 DNA follows: TGTGCCAGCAGCCTCACCCGAACCGGCTCCTACAATGAGCAGTTCTTC. Its translation: CASSLTRTGSYNEQFF.

The chain recombines TRBV27 with TRBJ2-7, with 9 bases identical to TRBD1. The CDR3 has 16 amino acids. V shed 6 bases and J 6 bases; nucleotides not matched to a gene: 15. The germline V gene has CDR1 MNHEY and CDR2 SMNVEV (reference sequence). CDR3 amino acids: CASRYAAGQGKGEQYF. The DNA of the CDR3 is TGTGCCAGCAGATACGCCGCGGGACAGGGCAAAGGCGAGCAGTACTTC.

This rearrangement joins TRBV5-4 to TRBJ2-3; 15 bases are a match to TRBD2. Germline loops: CDR1 SGHNT, CDR2 YYREEE (reference sequence). This CDR3 comprises 17 residues. V was pared by 4 bases and J by 7 bases, with 10 bases of the junction left unmatched. The CDR3 nucleotides read TGTGCCAGCAGCAGCGGGACTAGCGGGAGGAGGCGGTATACGCAGTATTTT. Translated: CASSSGTSGRRRYTQYF.

In DNA form, the CDR3 reads TGTGCCAGCAGCAAAGAAGGTTCTAGCGGGAGTCTGTATCTCAACACCGGGGAGCTGTTTTTT. Its protein product is CASSKEGSSGSLYLNTGELFF. The chain carries TRBV21-1 and TRBJ2-2; the listed D gene, TRBD2, was not tested against the DNA. TRBV21-1 is labeled a pseudogene. This CDR3 is 21 amino acids long.

The chain couples TRBV7-9 to TRBJ2-3, with D uncertain. There are 15 residues in the CDR3. V was shortened by 1 base and J by 4 bases, with 12 bases between the two germline ends. Germline CDR1 and CDR2: SEHNR and FQNEAQ (reference sequence). This chain's CDR3 is CASSLGIGWADTQYF. In DNA form, the CDR3 reads TGTGCCAGCAGCTTAGGCATAGGTTGGGCAGATACGCAGTATTTT.

This clonotype was detected a few times. The genes are TRBV24-1 and TRBJ1-3; 9 positions match TRBD1. V was pared by 0 bases and J by 0 bases, with 8 bases of the junction left unmatched. The CDR3 runs to 19 residues. Germline CDR1 reads KGHDR; CDR2 reads SFDVKD. The CDR3 spells CATSDLQGTGLSSGNTIYF. DNA of the CDR3: TGTGCCACCAGTGATTTGCAGGGGACAGGGTTGAGCTCTGGAAACACCATATATTTT.

This clonotype was found many times. The CDR3, as DNA: TGCGCCAGCAGTGAGGGTCACAATCAGCCCCAGCATTTT. This encodes CASSEGHNQPQHF. This sequence joins TRBV10-1 and TRBJ1-5; no definite D call. Trimming shortened V by 2 bases and J by 3 bases, and 5 bases separated the two germline ends. There are 13 residues in the CDR3. Looked up from germline, CDR1 is WNHNN and CDR2 is SYGVQD (reference sequence).

The V gene is TRBV9, the J gene TRBJ2-2; D may be TRBD2 (6 bases). CDR3 size: 13 residues. Germline V gives CDR1 SGDLS, CDR2 YYNGEE. V gave up 2 bases and J gave up 6 bases, with 8 bases separating them. CDR3 region: CASSVGGAGELFF. The DNA of the CDR3 is TGTGCCAGCAGCGTGGGGGGTGCCGGGGAGCTGTTTTTT.

The chain joins TRBV7-2 to TRBJ2-3, with 8 bases fitting TRBD2. The CDR3 covers 15 residues. Trimming removed 8 bases from V and 4 bases from J; junction bases left unmatched: 11. The V gene's germline CDR1 is SGHTA and CDR2 FQGNSA. CDR3 DNA sequence: TGTGCCAGCCAGTCTACGGGGGGGGCCCCAGATACGCAGTATTTT. Its protein is CASQSTGGAPDTQYF.

A few counts support this clonotype. This sequence joins TRBV7-2 and TRBJ1-1; D unresolved. The V gene lost 0 bases and the J gene lost 3 bases, with 8 bases spanning the gap. Germline V CDR1 and CDR2: SGHTA, FQGNSA. This CDR3 is 14 amino acids long. In nucleotides, the CDR3 is TGTGCCAGCAGCTTAGCGAACAGTTACACTGAAGCTTTCTTT. Protein product: CASSLANSYTEAFF. Full variable domain (remainder filled in from reference TRBV7-2 and TRBJ1-1): GAGVSQSPSNKVTEKGKDVELRCDPISGHTALYWYRQSLGQGLEFLIYFQGNSAPDKSGLPSDRFSAERTGGSVSTLTIQRTQQEDSAVYLCASSLANSYTEAFFGQGTRLTVV.

This clonotype was seen more than once but under ten times. The rearrangement joins TRBV2 to TRBJ2-2; D perhaps matches TRBD2 (5 bases). The V and J ends lost 6 bases and 6 bases respectively, with 20 bases between them. Germline CDR1 reads SNHLY; CDR2 reads FYNNEI. The length of the CDR3 is 16 residues. CDR3 sequence: CASSPDGGGSSGELFF. DNA of the CDR3: TGTGCCAGCAGCCCCGACGGAGGAGGCAGCTCCGGGGAGCTGTTTTTT.

A few counts support this clonotype. The V and J genes are TRBV5-1 and TRBJ2-5, with 8 bases aligning to TRBD2. J lost 1 base, V lost 4 bases, and 3 bases had no gene match. Germline V gene lookup returns CDR1 SGHRS and CDR2 YFSETQ. CDR3 size: 14 residues. CDR3 in DNA: TGCGCCAGCAGCGGTAGCGGGGTCCAAGAGACCCAGTACTTC. Amino acid sequence: CASSGSGVQETQYF.

This clonotype has only a few counts. The V gene is TRBV4-2, the J gene TRBJ2-3, with TRBD1 matching 8 bases. CDR1 is LGHNA, CDR2 YNFKEQ, per germline. V lost 5 bases, J lost 6 bases, and 13 bases stayed unmatched. The length of the CDR3 is 16 residues. The CDR3 DNA follows: TGTGCCAGCAGCACTTCGGACAGGGTTTTTGGGGATACGCAGTATTTT. The encoded protein is CASSTSDRVFGDTQYF.

This clonotype occurred a few times. The rearrangement uses TRBV5-1 and TRBJ2-1; 10 nucleotides agree with TRBD1. Germline loops: CDR1 SGHRS, CDR2 YFSETQ. This CDR3 is 15 amino acids long. Trimming removed 6 bases from V and 8 bases from J; junction bases left unmatched: 11. The CDR3 nucleotides read TGCGCCAGCAAGACCGGGACAGGGGAGTTCGATGAGCAGTTCTTC. Its translation: CASKTGTGEFDEQFF.

This clonotype was seen many times. The V and J genes are TRBV12-3 or TRBV12-4 and TRBJ2-7; D could derive from TRBD1 or TRBD2 (5 bases each). The CDR3 covers 13 residues. V gave up 4 bases and J gave up 8 bases, with 15 bases separating them. The CDR3 DNA sequence: TGTGCCAGCAGTTCTGAAGGGACGGGGAAGCAGTACTTC. Translated: CASSSEGTGKQYF.

This clonotype appeared a few times. The V call is TRBV12-3 or TRBV12-4, the J call TRBJ2-5; TRBD1 agrees at 8 bases. With 4 bases clipped from V and 2 bases from J, the junction kept 9 bases outside the gene matches. CDR3 length: 16 residues. The CDR3 coding sequence is TGTGCCAGCAGTTACGGACAGGGTATTGCTCAAGAGACCCAGTACTTC. It specifies CASSYGQGIAQETQYF.

This clonotype has just one count. The chain uses TRBV20-1 and TRBJ2-3; D possibly corresponds to TRBD1 (6 bases). The CDR3 length is 15 residues. CDR1 is DFQATT and CDR2 is SNEGSKA in the germline V gene (reference sequence). V was shortened by 5 bases and J by 1 base, with 16 bases between the two germline ends. CDR3 protein: CSASFLTGGTDTQYF. CDR3 nucleotide sequence: TGCAGTGCTTCTTTCCTGACAGGCGGCACAGATACGCAGTATTTT.

This clonotype was detected many times. The chain combines TRBV29-1 with TRBJ1-2, with TRBD1 matching 10 bases. The CDR3 is 15 residues long. CDR1 is SQVTM and CDR2 is ANQGSEA in the germline V gene. V lost 4 bases and J lost 4; bases outside the gene matches: 9. CDR3 in DNA: TGCAGCGTTGGACTAGGGACAGGGGAGGCCTATGGCTACACCTTC. Protein sequence: CSVGLGTGEAYGYTF.

This clonotype was found a few times. This chain's CDR3 is CSARDQRQGTSGSVGKQFF. The CDR3 DNA is TGCAGTGCTAGAGATCAGAGACAGGGGACTAGCGGGAGCGTCGGGAAGCAGTTCTTC. The chain carries TRBV20-1 and TRBJ2-1, with 14 bases fitting TRBD2. Germline loops: CDR1 DFQATT, CDR2 SNEGSKA (reference sequence). The CDR3 has 19 amino acids. Losses at the gene ends were 0 bases for V and 11 bases for J; bases not matched to a gene: 18.

This clonotype was recorded a few times. The rearrangement links TRBV29-1 to TRBJ2-5, with TRBD2 as a possible D gene (5 bases). V lost 4 bases and J 1 base, leaving 7 bases between the germline ends. From germline, CDR1 is SQVTM and CDR2 ANQGSEA. The CDR3 totals 12 residues. In DNA, the CDR3 is TGCAGCGTTGTTGGGAGCCAAGAGACCCAGTACTTC. It translates to CSVVGSQETQYF.

The V call is TRBV29-1, the J call TRBJ2-1; 8 nucleotides line up with TRBD2. This CDR3 comprises 14 residues. The trim removed 2 bases at V and 2 bases at J, leaving 2 bases unmatched. Per the germline V gene, CDR1 is SQVTM and CDR2 is ANQGSEA. The CDR3 DNA reads TGCAGCGTTGAACGGGGGGGGACCTACAATGAGCAGTTCTTC. Encoded protein: CSVERGGTYNEQFF.